This T cell receptor beta chain was sequenced during a study of T cell responses to AZD1222 COVID-19 vaccine. General study findings and limits: White British people made up most donors, females outnumbered males, and clonal diversity was possibly underestimated. Mapped onto spike, vaccine-associated CD4 TCRs spanned it and were dominant at 160-218 and 743-854. Spike-specific TCR breadth and depth grew following two AZD1222 doses. Among those given AZD1222, only five or six were seropositive at baseline.

CDR3 length: 15 amino acids. Between the trimmed V and J ends, which lost 5 bases and 6 bases, there was a span of 18 bases. Germline CDR1 SEHNR, CDR2 FQNEAQ (reference sequence). This clone was seen a single time. What it binds is not known. Using immunoSEQ multiplex PCR, the repertoire was profiled, and TCRdb retains in-frame clones only, with some absent. The repertoire includes 95,000 to 100,000 clones, 85% to 90% of them detected once, and 26% sits in the top ten. The clonotype originates from an adult in good health. The source material was peripheral blood, sampled on day 0 of AZD1222 vaccination. The chain combines TRBV7-9 with TRBJ2-3, with D maybe TRBD2 (6 bases). CDR3 nucleotide sequence: TGTGCCAGCAGCAAGGGACGGCGGGATGCGGATACGCAGTATTTT. Its protein is CASSKGRRDADTQYF.